The rows below give T cell receptor beta chains drawn from one sample of a study of technical replicates of blood from several donors. Assay used: immunoSEQ multiplex PCR; TCRdb lists only in-frame clones, some missing. The table has around 70,000 clones, 93% seen once. The sample was T cells isolated from PBMCs. The receptor source for this set is a human donor in good health. Each CDR3 is given with its conserved first and last residue. D genes are given only for firm matches. Not all rows give a size; the values are once, few, many and, for expanded clones, a class.

d_call j_call v_call clone_size cdr3_aa cdr3_nt
NA TRBJ2-7 TRBV15 NA CATSRDRYYEQYF TGTGCCACCAGCAGAGACAGATACTACGAGCAGTACTTC
NA TRBJ2-2 TRBV6-5 NA CASSSGTENTGELFF TGTGCCAGCAGCTCCGGGACTGAGAACACCGGGGAGCTGTTTTTT
NA TRBJ1-1 TRBV10-3 NA CAISAQGTNTEAFF TGTGCCATCAGCGCCCAGGGGACGAACACTGAAGCTTTCTTT
NA TRBJ2-2 TRBV10-3 NA CAIKTGSGELFF TGTGCCATCAAGACAGGTTCCGGGGAGCTGTTTTTT
NA TRBJ2-3 TRBV28 NA CASSFISRLDTQYF TGTGCCAGCAGTTTTATCAGTCGATTAGATACGCAGTATTTT
NA TRBJ1-5 TRBV19 NA CASTWEAVGNQPQHF TGTGCCAGTACTTGGGAAGCGGTCGGCAATCAGCCCCAGCATTTT
TRBD1 TRBJ1-2 TRBV5-1 NA CASSLAPGTGGAVRYGYTF TGCGCCAGCAGCTTGGCACCCGGGACAGGGGGCGCGGTAAGGTATGGCTACACCTTC
NA TRBJ2-7 TRBV2 NA CASSPSVGQTQYF TGTGCCAGCAGTCCCTCAGTTGGGCAGACGCAGTACTTC
NA TRBJ2-1 TRBV9 NA CASSATGNEQFF TGTGCCAGCAGCGCTACAGGGAATGAGCAGTTCTTC
TRBD1 TRBJ1-1 TRBV11-3 NA CASSPAGTGGIRAFF TGTGCCAGCAGCCCAGCCGGGACAGGGGGTATTAGAGCTTTCTTT
TRBD1 TRBJ2-3 TRBV10-3 once CAIGTGAASTDTQYF TGTGCCATCGGGACAGGGGCAGCTAGCACAGATACGCAGTATTTT
NA TRBJ1-1 TRBV9 NA CASSVVVGEEAFF TGTGCCAGCAGCGTAGTTGTGGGAGAGGAAGCTTTCTTT
TRBD1 TRBJ1-6 TRBV30 NA CAWDRGPNSPLHF TGTGCCTGGGACAGGGGGCCTAATTCACCCCTCCACTTT
NA TRBJ2-2 TRBV5-1 NA CASSLLQSTGELFF TGCGCCAGCAGCTTGCTACAGAGCACCGGGGAGCTGTTTTTT
TRBD1 TRBJ1-2 TRBV12-5 NA CASGLALPGQGPDRYGYTF TGTGCTAGTGGTTTGGCCTTACCGGGACAGGGGCCCGACCGCTATGGCTACACCTTC
NA TRBJ2-7 TRBV27 NA CASKLLGGEQYF TGTGCCAGCAAACTTCTAGGGGGTGAGCAGTACTTC
NA TRBJ1-1 TRBV19 NA CASSISGGVTEAFF TGTGCCAGTAGTATAAGCGGGGGGGTCACTGAAGCTTTCTTT
NA TRBJ2-1 TRBV6-5 NA CASHEVGRHEQFF TGTGCCAGCCACGAGGTTGGCCGCCATGAGCAGTTCTTC
NA TRBJ1-1 TRBV19 few CASSTGWHLMNTEAFF TGTGCCAGTAGTACAGGTTGGCACCTCATGAACACTGAAGCTTTCTTT